The following is a T cell receptor beta chain sequence with its context. V was cut by 1 base and J by 2 bases, with 9 bases left in between. This CDR3 spans 13 amino acids. Germline CDR1 is DFQATT and CDR2 is SNEGSKA (reference sequence). Sample-barcoded 5' priming and a J-beta primer mix drove a second PCR of about 6 to 12 cycles. TCRdb redid the calling of the 5' RACE reads with MiXCR, one entry per CDR3 protein. The sample records more than 600,000 distinct CDR3 sequences, 20% to 30% being singletons. This specimen comes from a study of blood T cells in healthy people across ages. This sample was shared with a second study, whose subject was T cells of mothers and their children.

The rearrangement uses TRBV20-1 and TRBJ2-7; D is perhaps TRBD1 or TRBD2 (5 bases each). The sequenced sample consisted of blood. The sequence derives from a boy younger than 18 in good health. Here the CDR3 DNA reads TGCAGTGCTAGAGGGGGACCTACCTACGAGCAGTACTTC. This gives the protein CSARGGPTYEQYF.